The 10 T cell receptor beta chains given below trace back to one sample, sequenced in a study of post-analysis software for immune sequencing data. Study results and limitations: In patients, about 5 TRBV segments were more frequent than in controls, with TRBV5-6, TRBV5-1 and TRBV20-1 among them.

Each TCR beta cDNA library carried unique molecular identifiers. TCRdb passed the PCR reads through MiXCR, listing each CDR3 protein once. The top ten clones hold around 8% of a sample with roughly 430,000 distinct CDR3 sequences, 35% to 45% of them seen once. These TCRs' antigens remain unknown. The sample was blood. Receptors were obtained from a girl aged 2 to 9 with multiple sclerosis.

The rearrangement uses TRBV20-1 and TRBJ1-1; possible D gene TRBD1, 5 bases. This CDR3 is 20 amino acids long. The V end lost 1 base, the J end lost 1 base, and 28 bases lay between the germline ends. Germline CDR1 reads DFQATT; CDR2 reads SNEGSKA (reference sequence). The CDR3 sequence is CSARAKGKRLIVQENTEAFF. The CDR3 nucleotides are TGCAGTGCTAGAGCCAAGGGGAAACGACTGATTGTTCAGGAGAACACTGAAGCTTTCTTT.

CDR3 amino acids: CAIRTGGSNQPQHF. As DNA, the CDR3 is TGTGCCATCAGGACAGGGGGCAGCAATCAGCCCCAGCATTTT. The chain joins TRBV10-3 to TRBJ1-5, with 10 bases fitting TRBD1. This CDR3 comprises 14 residues. V dropped 6 bases and J dropped 1; count of bases not matched to a gene: 0. CDR1 is ENHRY and CDR2 is SYGVKD in the germline V gene.

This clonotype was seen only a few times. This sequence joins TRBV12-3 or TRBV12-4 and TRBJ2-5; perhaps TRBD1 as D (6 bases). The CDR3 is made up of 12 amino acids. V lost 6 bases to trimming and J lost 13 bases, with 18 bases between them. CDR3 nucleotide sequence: TGTGCCAGCAGCCCAGTAGGGGGAACGGCGTACTTC. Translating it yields CASSPVGGTAYF.

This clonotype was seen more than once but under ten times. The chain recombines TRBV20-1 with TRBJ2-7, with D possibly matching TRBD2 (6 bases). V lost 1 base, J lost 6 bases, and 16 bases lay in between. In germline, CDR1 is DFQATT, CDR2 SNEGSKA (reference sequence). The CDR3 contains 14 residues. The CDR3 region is CSARGTGPEGEQYF. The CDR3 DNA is TGCAGTGCTAGAGGGACGGGGCCGGAGGGCGAGCAGTACTTC.

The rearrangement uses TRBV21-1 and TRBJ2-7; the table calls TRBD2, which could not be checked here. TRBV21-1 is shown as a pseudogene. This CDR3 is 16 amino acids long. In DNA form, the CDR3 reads TGTGCCAGCCGTCTTCCCCTATGTCGGGGGGCCGGCGAGCAGTACTTC. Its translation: CASRLPLCRGAGEQYF.

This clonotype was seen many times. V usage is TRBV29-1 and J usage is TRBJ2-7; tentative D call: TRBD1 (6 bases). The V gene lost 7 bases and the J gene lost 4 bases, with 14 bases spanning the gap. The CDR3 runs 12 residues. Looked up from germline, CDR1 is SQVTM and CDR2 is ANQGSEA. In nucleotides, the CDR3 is TGCAGCGCAGGACAGACGCCTTACGAGCAGTACTTC. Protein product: CSAGQTPYEQYF.

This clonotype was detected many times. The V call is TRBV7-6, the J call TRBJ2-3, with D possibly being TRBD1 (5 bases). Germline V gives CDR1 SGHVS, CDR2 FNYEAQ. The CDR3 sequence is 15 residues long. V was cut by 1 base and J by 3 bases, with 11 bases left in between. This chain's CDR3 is CASSLVEGVTDTQYF. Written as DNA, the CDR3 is TGTGCCAGCAGCTTAGTGGAAGGGGTTACAGATACGCAGTATTTT.

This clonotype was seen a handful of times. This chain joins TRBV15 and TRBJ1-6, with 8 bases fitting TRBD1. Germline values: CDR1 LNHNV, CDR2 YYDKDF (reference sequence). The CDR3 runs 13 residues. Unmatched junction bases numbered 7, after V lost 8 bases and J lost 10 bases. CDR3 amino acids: CATQDREGSPLHF. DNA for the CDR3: TGTGCCACCCAGGACAGGGAGGGCTCACCCCTCCACTTT. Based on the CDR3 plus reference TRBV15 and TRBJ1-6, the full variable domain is DAMVIQNPRYQVTQFGKPVTLSCSQTLNHNVMYWYQQKSSQAPKLLFHYYDKDFNNEADTPDNFQSRRPNTSFCFLDIRSPGLGDTAMYLCATQDREGSPLHFGNGTRLTVT.

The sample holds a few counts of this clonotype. The CDR3, as DNA: TGTGCCAGCAACACCAGGCCCCAAGAGACCCAGTACTTC. Its translation is CASNTRPQETQYF. The chain employs TRBV2 and TRBJ2-5; D is uncertain. V lost 7 bases to trimming and J lost 1 base, with 10 bases between them. This CDR3 spans 13 amino acids. Germline CDR1 reads SNHLY; CDR2 reads FYNNEI.

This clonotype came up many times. CDR3 region: CASSYIGREQFF. The CDR3 DNA reads as TGTGCCAGCAGTTACATAGGCCGGGAGCAGTTCTTC. J is TRBJ2-1 and V is TRBV6-5; no reliable D call. V was pared by 2 bases and J by 10 bases, with 9 bases between. This CDR3 is built from 12 residues. The germline gives CDR1 MNHEY, CDR2 SVGAGI.